The following is a T cell receptor beta chain sequence with its context. This sample was taken from a study of blood T cell repertoires in COVID-19. The overall study: Researchers got acute and convalescent COVID-19 samples from the United States, Italy and Spain.

Participants, 18 to 89 years old, spanned approximately 26 US areas. Participants had their cohort set by participant-reported clinical history. This CDR3 spans 18 amino acids. Germline-derived CDR1 and CDR2 are MNHEY and SMNVEV (reference sequence). Deletions cut 2 bases from V and 6 bases from J, with 23 bases between. Authors' data handling: Counts of nucleated cells, estimated from reference gene primer amplification, were obtained. Produced via immunoSEQ multiplex PCR; TCRdb's table is partial and in-frame only. V, J and clone size reflect that table, while D and trimming were determined from the DNA. The table records approximately 230,000 clones, roughly 90% of them present only once.

The receptor was isolated from a woman under 40 with acute COVID-19. The material sequenced was PBMCs or T cells enriched from blood (not recorded which). V and J are TRBV27 and TRBJ2-1; perhaps TRBD1 as D (7 bases). CDR3 coding DNA: TGTGCCAGCAGTTTACAGGGGGTAGGACTAACCCTATTCAATGAGCAGTTCTTC. Its protein is CASSLQGVGLTLFNEQFF.